This record concerns one T cell receptor beta chain sequence. Its specific antigen is unknown. No much larger clonotype is one base removed from it; base qualities were not supplied. Libraries came from RT-PCR. Data came from an Illumina HiSeq 2500. TCRdb reprocessed the public reads (quality trimming at Q25 with fastp, clone calling with MiXCR) and kept in-frame beta chains. Each entry merges the rows of one CDR3 protein and shows their most common DNA and genes. The sample table holds 500,000 to 650,000 distinct CDR3 sequences, of which 6.5% to 8% were seen once. In total, the top ten clones hold approximately 13% of the sample. The sample is drawn from a study of response to subunit inactivated influenza vaccine (dated by TCRdb to 2017 to 2018). Background on the whole study: Deep quantitative T cell receptor repertoire profiling was used in the study to track responses to a trivalent subunit inactivated influenza vaccine. Broad study findings and their caveats: It was suggested by the authors that each seasonal influenza vaccination may recruit only a limited number of new T cells.

V is shortened by 5 bases, J by 0 bases, and the region joining them spans 14 bases. The CDR1 and CDR2 encoded by the germline V gene (reference sequence) are DFQATT and SNEGSKA. Its CDR3 holds 15 amino acids, cysteine through phenylalanine. The kept DNA is CDR3 alone, 45 bases in frame from the first base. The source of this sequence is a man aged 50 to 69 who received an inactivated influenza vaccine. Donor details come from another sample of the same person, matched by shared clones. The receptor chain draws on TRBV20-1 and TRBJ2-1, with TRBD2 as a weak D call on 5 bases. The material was PBMCs from blood, obtained 23 months after vaccination. The DNA is TGCAGTGCTCAAAGGGCTAGCTTCTCCTACAATGAGCAGTTCTTC. The translation is CSAQRASFSYNEQFF.